These 12 T cell receptor beta chains share one sample of origin, sequenced in a study of cytomegalovirus exposure and HLA in healthy donors (dated by TCRdb to about 2017). Libraries came from the immunoSEQ multiplex PCR assay. For the multiplex PCR, a mixture combining 60 forward primers for TCR Vbeta segments and 13 reverse primers for TCR Jbeta segments was used. TCRdb's version of the immuneACCESS table is confined to in-frame rearrangements and falls short of the full clone set. An unresolved V gene accounts for under half of the shortfall where checked; the remainder is of unknown origin. The sample includes 150,000 to 180,000 clones, with 70% to 80% observed a single time. Approximately 8% of the sample goes to the ten largest clones. Sequences were obtained from PBMCs. The source is a man between 25 and 39 years old in good health and CMV-seropositive.

A single count supports this clone. The rearrangement links TRBV4-2 to TRBJ2-3; D is possibly TRBD1 (5 bases). The germline V gene has CDR1 LGHNA and CDR2 YNFKEQ. The CDR3 runs to 15 residues. Trimming left V 1 base short and J 3 bases short, with 11 bases between. The CDR3 spells CASSQAQGGTDTQYF. In DNA form, the CDR3 reads TGTGCCAGCAGCCAAGCCCAGGGTGGTACAGATACGCAGTATTTT.

The rearrangement uses TRBV2 and TRBJ2-7; D is ambiguous. This CDR3 spans 12 amino acids. Germline CDR1 reads SNHLY; CDR2 reads FYNNEI. Deletions cut 0 bases from V and 3 bases from J, with 3 bases between. This chain's CDR3 is CASSEAYYEQYF. In DNA form, the CDR3 reads TGTGCCAGCAGTGAAGCGTACTACGAGCAGTACTTC.

V gene TRBV2 combines with J gene TRBJ2-3; 7 nucleotides align to TRBD2. Germline lookup yields CDR1 SNHLY and CDR2 FYNNEI. The trim removed 7 bases at V and 4 bases at J, leaving 5 bases unmatched. There are 13 residues in the CDR3. Here the CDR3 reads CASTGTTPDTQYF. CDR3 sequence (DNA): TGTGCCAGCACGGGGACTACACCAGATACGCAGTATTTT. Full variable domain (missing parts from reference TRBV2 and TRBJ2-3): EPEVTQTPSHQVTQMGQEVILRCVPISNHLYFYWYRQILGQKVEFLVSFYNNEISEKSEIFDDQFSVERPDGSNFTLKIRSTKLEDSAMYFCASTGTTPDTQYFGPGTRLTVL.

This clone was found a few times. V and J are TRBV6-1 and TRBJ2-1; TRBD2 aligns across 7 bases. Unmatched junction bases numbered 3, after V lost 1 base and J lost 9 bases. This CDR3 contains 13 residues. Per the germline V gene, CDR1 is MNHNS and CDR2 is SASEGT. The CDR3 here is CASSEERGFEQFF. Here the CDR3 DNA reads TGTGCCAGCAGTGAAGAGCGGGGATTTGAGCAGTTCTTC.

As DNA, the CDR3 is TGTGCCAGCAGCCGGGACAGGGGCAATCAGCCCCAGCATTTT. Its protein product is CASSRDRGNQPQHF. V is TRBV7-2 and J is TRBJ1-5; 9 positions agree with TRBD1. V lost 5 bases, J lost 2 bases, and 1 base stayed unmatched. Looked up from germline, CDR1 is SGHTA and CDR2 is FQGNSA. The CDR3 runs to 14 residues.

The chain combines TRBV30 with TRBJ2-7; D unclear. Trimming pared 5 bases from V and 4 bases from J, leaving 9 bases between. The CDR3 length is 11 residues. Germline V lookup: CDR1 GTSNPN, CDR2 SVGIG (reference sequence). CDR3 DNA sequence: TGTGCCTGGGCCCAAGAGTACGAGCAGTACTTC. It codes for CAWAQEYEQYF. The whole variable domain, remainder taken from reference TRBV30 and TRBJ2-7, is SQTIHQWPATLVQPVGSPLSLECTVEGTSNPNLYWYRQAAGRGLQLLFYSVGIGQISSEVPQNLSASRPQDRQFILSSKKLLLSDSGFYLCAWAQEYEQYFGPGTRLTVT.

J is TRBJ1-4 and V is TRBV5-1; maybe TRBD1 (5 bases). The length of the CDR3 is 13 residues. Germline CDR1 reads SGHRS; CDR2 reads YFSETQ. V was clipped by 2 bases and J by 8 bases, with 10 bases between them. The CDR3 reads CASSLTPGEKLFF. CDR3 nucleotides: TGCGCCAGCAGCTTAACACCAGGGGAAAAACTGTTTTTT.

This sequence joins TRBV7-2 and TRBJ1-3, with 9 bases lining up with TRBD1. V was clipped by 0 bases and J by 2 bases; unmatched bases: 5. Germline assignment: CDR1 SGHTA and CDR2 FQGNSA. The CDR3 consists of 17 residues. The CDR3 is CASSLAGQGSAGNTIYF. The CDR3 coding sequence is TGTGCCAGCAGCTTAGCGGGACAGGGAAGTGCTGGAAACACCATATATTTT.

The chain recombines TRBV14 with TRBJ1-4; D gene ambiguous. Germline CDR1 reads SGHDN; CDR2 reads FVKESK. CDR3 length: 15 amino acids. V lost 5 bases and J lost 7, with 17 bases in between. The CDR3 DNA sequence: TGTGCCAGCAGCGTGAGGGAGGGCGCGGGTGAAAAACTGTTTTTT. Its protein product is CASSVREGAGEKLFF. Based on the CDR3 plus reference TRBV14 and TRBJ1-4, the full variable domain is EAGVTQFPSHSVIEKGQTVTLRCDPISGHDNLYWYRRVMGKEIKFLLHFVKESKQDESGMPNNRFLAERTGGTYSTLKVQPAELEDSGVYFCASSVREGAGEKLFFGSGTQLSVL.

The chain combines TRBV18 with TRBJ2-7; D is possibly TRBD2 (6 bases). Trimming removed 4 bases from V and 2 bases from J, with 12 bases in between. This CDR3 comprises 14 residues. The V gene's germline CDR1 is KGHSH and CDR2 LQKENI. The DNA for the CDR3 is TGTGCCAGCTCACGACCGGGGACTCCCTACGAGCAGTACTTC. This codes for CASSRPGTPYEQYF.

The sample holds one count of this clone. The chain joins TRBV11-1 to TRBJ1-1; D not resolved. CDR1 and CDR2 from the germline V gene are SGHAT and FQDESV (reference sequence). The CDR3 extends over 15 amino acids. The V gene lost 1 base and the J gene lost 1 base, with 10 bases spanning the gap. This CDR3 is CASSLDLAGNTEAFF. The DNA of the CDR3 is TGTGCCAGCAGCTTAGATCTGGCGGGGAACACTGAAGCTTTCTTT.

V gene TRBV7-9 combines with J gene TRBJ2-7; TRBD2 aligns across 15 bases. The CDR3 consists of 17 residues. From germline, CDR1 is SEHNR and CDR2 FQNEAQ (reference sequence). The V gene end was trimmed by 5 bases and the J gene end by 5 bases; junction bases not matched to a gene: 10. Here the CDR3 reads CASSIGTSGRLRDEQYF. CDR3 bases: TGTGCCAGCAGCATAGGGACTAGCGGGAGGCTAAGGGACGAGCAGTACTTC.